This T cell receptor (beta chain) was identified in a study of T cells in Graves' hyperthyroidism and ophthalmopathy. The CDR3 is made up of 16 amino acids. V was trimmed by 2 bases and J by 1 base, leaving 12 bases between them. Germline V gene data show CDR1 as LNHDA and CDR2 as SQIVND (reference sequence). TCR beta CDR3 sequences were amplified from RNA transcripts. Using the HTBI primer set, a first-round RT-PCR was run on the TCR CDR3. TCRdb recomputed calls from the multiplex PCR reads with MiXCR, one row per CDR3 protein. The sample has a few hundred thousand distinct CDR3 sequences, more than 14% seen once; the top ten hold 10% to 15%.

The TCR originated in a woman aged 40 to 55 with Graves' hyperthyroidism that later progressed to Graves' ophthalmopathy. The chain combines TRBV19 with TRBJ1-5; D perhaps matches TRBD1 (5 bases). Specimen: blood. The CDR3 coding sequence is TGTGCCAGTAGTATAATGGGGACCAGGAGCAATCAGCCCCAGCATTTT. Translated: CASSIMGTRSNQPQHF.